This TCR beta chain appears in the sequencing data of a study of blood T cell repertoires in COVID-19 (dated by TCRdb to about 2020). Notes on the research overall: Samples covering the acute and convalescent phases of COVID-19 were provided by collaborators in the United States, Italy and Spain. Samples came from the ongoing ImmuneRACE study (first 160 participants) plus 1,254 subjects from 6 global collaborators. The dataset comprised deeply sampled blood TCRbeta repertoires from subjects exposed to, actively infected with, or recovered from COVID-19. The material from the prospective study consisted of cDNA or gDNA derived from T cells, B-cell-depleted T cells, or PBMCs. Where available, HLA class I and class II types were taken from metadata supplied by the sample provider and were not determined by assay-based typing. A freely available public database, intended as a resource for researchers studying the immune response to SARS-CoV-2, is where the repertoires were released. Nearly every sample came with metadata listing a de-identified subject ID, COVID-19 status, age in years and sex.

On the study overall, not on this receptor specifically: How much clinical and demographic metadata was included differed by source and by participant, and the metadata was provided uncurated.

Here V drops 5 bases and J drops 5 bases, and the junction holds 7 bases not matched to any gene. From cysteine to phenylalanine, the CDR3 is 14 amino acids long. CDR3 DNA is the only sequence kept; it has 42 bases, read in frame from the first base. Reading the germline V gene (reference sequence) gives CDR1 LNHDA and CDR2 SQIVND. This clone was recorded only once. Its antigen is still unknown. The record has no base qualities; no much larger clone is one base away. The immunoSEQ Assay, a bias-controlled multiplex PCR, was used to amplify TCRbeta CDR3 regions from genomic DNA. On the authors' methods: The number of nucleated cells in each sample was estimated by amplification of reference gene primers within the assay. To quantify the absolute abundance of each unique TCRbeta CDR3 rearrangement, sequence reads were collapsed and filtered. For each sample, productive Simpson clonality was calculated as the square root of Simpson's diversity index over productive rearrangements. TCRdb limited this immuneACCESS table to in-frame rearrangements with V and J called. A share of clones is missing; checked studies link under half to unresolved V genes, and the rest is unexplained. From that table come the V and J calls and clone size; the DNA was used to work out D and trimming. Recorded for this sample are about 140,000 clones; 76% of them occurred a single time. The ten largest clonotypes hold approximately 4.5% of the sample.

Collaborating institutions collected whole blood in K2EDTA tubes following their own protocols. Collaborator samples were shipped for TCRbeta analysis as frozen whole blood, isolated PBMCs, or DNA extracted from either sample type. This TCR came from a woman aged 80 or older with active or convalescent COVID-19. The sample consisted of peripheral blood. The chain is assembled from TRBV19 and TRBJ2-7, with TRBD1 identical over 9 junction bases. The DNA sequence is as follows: TGTGCCAGTAGTCGCCGGGACAGGGACCACGAGCAGTACTTC. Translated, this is CASSRRDRDHEQYF.